This TCR beta chain is drawn from a study of PD-1 blockade in mismatch repair-deficient tumors. Study-level findings and limits: Three of seven peptides expanded clones, giving over 130 unique blood TCRs.

CDR3 size: 14 residues. CDR1 and CDR2 (germline): LNHDA, SQIVND (reference sequence). Trimming took 5 bases from V and 8 from J, leaving 18 bases between them. On this clone: Its specificity is not known.

Assay used: immunoSEQ multiplex PCR; TCRdb lists only in-frame clones, some missing. The sample consists of several thousand clones, less than 90% of them appearing once. Sample time point: roughly 10-day in vitro stimulation with candidate mutation-associated neoantigen peptide 1. TCR sequencing covered a few patients who responded to pembrolizumab. A roughly ten-day in vitro culture was run per each of seven reactive peptides. This rearrangement joins TRBV19 to TRBJ1-1; possible D gene TRBD1, 5 bases. The source was cells cultured in vitro, collected from a patient treated with pembrolizumab. This TCR was recovered from an adult with mismatch repair-deficient cancer. Here the CDR3 DNA reads TGTGCCAGTAGTTTTGCGGGGGGTGATACCGAAGCTTTCTTT. It encodes CASSFAGGDTEAFF.